This passage covers 19 T cell receptor beta chains from one sample sequenced in a study of cytomegalovirus exposure and HLA in healthy donors. Sequencing was performed with immunoSEQ multiplex PCR; in TCRdb, only in-frame clones are kept and a portion is missing. The table has 150,000 to 200,000 clones, more than 70% seen once; the top ten hold approximately 1.5%. The material sequenced was PBMCs. The receptor source for this set is a woman in her late teens or twenties in good health and CMV-seronegative.

This chain joins TRBV5-1 and TRBJ1-4; D not certain. CDR3 size: 18 residues. V shed 0 bases and J shed 4 bases, with 19 bases lying between them. Germline V gene data show CDR1 as SGHRS and CDR2 as YFSETQ. The CDR3 reads CASSLVFPGSASNEKLFF. CDR3 DNA: TGCGCCAGCAGCTTGGTTTTTCCGGGGTCAGCTAGTAATGAAAAACTGTTTTTT. Full variable domain (outside the CDR3, taken from reference TRBV5-1 and TRBJ1-4): KAGVTQTPRYLIKTRGQQVTLSCSPISGHRSVSWYQQTPGQGLQFLFEYFSETQRNKGNFPGRFSGRQFSNSRSEMNVSTLELGDSALYLCASSLVFPGSASNEKLFFGSGTQLSVL.

CDR3 sequence (DNA): TGTGCCAGCAGCCCCCCATCAGGGGGCCACACCGGGGAGCTGTTTTTT. It is translated as CASSPPSGGHTGELFF. The chain is built from TRBV7-9 and TRBJ2-2, with TRBD1 identical over 8 bases. Germline V gives CDR1 SEHNR, CDR2 FQNEAQ (reference sequence). The CDR3 loop spans 16 amino acids. V dropped 5 bases and J dropped 3; count of bases not matched to a gene: 8.

Turning to this clone: The germline gene is not matched at one end of the junction; a read error may be the cause. The chain employs TRBV7-6 and TRBJ1-5, with D possibly TRBD1 on 5 matching bases. The germline CDR1 and CDR2 sequences are SGHVS and FNYEAQ. The CDR3 runs 17 residues. The CDR3 coding sequence is TGTGCCAGTAGCTCCAACCCGGACACCTATAGCAATCAGCCCCAGCATTTT. It is translated as CASSSNPDTYSNQPQHF.

A note on this clone: Germline is not matched at one junction end, which may reflect a read error. The J gene is TRBJ2-7, the V gene TRBV27, with TRBD2 matching 9 bases. This CDR3 is 16 amino acids long. From germline, CDR1 is MNHEY and CDR2 SMNVEV (reference sequence). The CDR3 DNA sequence: TGTGCCAGCAGTCCGTCCTCGGGACTAGCTTTGACCCCCTCGGGTTTC. Translation gives CASSPSSGLALTPSGF.

V usage is TRBV13 and J usage is TRBJ2-3, with D possibly TRBD1 on 6 matching bases. Trimming pared 3 bases from V and 2 bases from J, leaving 12 bases between. Per the germline V gene, CDR1 is PRHDT and CDR2 is FYEKMQ (reference sequence). CDR3 length: 15 residues. The CDR3 spells CASSFRGTPTDTQYF. In nucleotides, the CDR3 is TGTGCCAGCAGCTTCAGGGGAACCCCCACAGATACGCAGTATTTT.

The chain has TRBV2 and TRBJ1-1; a possible D gene is TRBD1 (6 bases). The ends were cut back, 4 bases at V and 5 bases at J, with 14 bases in the middle. Germline V gene lookup returns CDR1 SNHLY and CDR2 FYNNEI. The CDR3 consists of 14 residues. The CDR3 bases are TGTGCCAGCAGTGTAGAAACAGGGTTAACTGAAGCTTTCTTT. This translates into CASSVETGLTEAFF.

V is TRBV7-6 and J is TRBJ2-1; 7 bases line up with TRBD1. Looked up from germline, CDR1 is SGHVS and CDR2 is FNYEAQ. The CDR3 totals 15 residues. J lost 7 bases, V lost 5 bases, and 11 bases had no gene match. Here the CDR3 DNA reads TGTGCCAGCAGCGCCTACAGGGGTCTTATGAATGAGCAGTTCTTC. This gives the protein CASSAYRGLMNEQFF.

V is TRBV4-2 and J is TRBJ2-1; 7 nucleotides align to TRBD2. This CDR3 is 20 amino acids long. V shed 0 bases and J 3 bases; nucleotides not matched to a gene: 17. The V gene's germline CDR1 is LGHNA and CDR2 YNFKEQ. CDR3 nucleotides: TGTGCCAGCAGCCAAGATGAGTCCTTACGCCAAGCGGGGCTCTACAATGAGCAGTTCTTC. This sequence encodes CASSQDESLRQAGLYNEQFF.

This chain links TRBV13 with TRBJ2-5, with D uncertain. CDR3 length: 13 residues. Trimming left V 1 base short and J 5 bases short, with 8 bases between. The germline V gene encodes CDR1 PRHDT and CDR2 FYEKMQ (reference sequence). For the CDR3, the DNA is TGTGCCAGCAGCTTAGTCACCGGGGAGACCCAGTACTTC. It is translated as CASSLVTGETQYF.

CDR3 sequence reads: CASRNRAQNTEAFF. In nucleotides, the CDR3 is TGTGCCAGCAGAAACAGAGCCCAGAACACTGAAGCTTTCTTT. This chain links TRBV6-1 with TRBJ1-1; no clear D. V was pared by 6 bases and J by 1 base, with 12 bases between. This CDR3 region has 14 residues. The germline V gene has CDR1 MNHNS and CDR2 SASEGT.

V usage is TRBV12-5 and J usage is TRBJ1-5; TRBD1 aligns across 8 bases. Germline V gene data show CDR1 as LGHNT and CDR2 as FRNRAP. V lost 0 bases to trimming and J lost 0 bases; unmatched junction nucleotides: 16. The CDR3 extends over 21 amino acids. CDR3 loop: CASGLVVDRVFRGVSNQPQHF. DNA of the CDR3: TGTGCTAGTGGTTTGGTAGTGGACAGGGTATTCCGTGGAGTTAGCAATCAGCCCCAGCATTTT.

The CDR3 DNA sequence: TGTGCCAGCTCACTTTCAAGCGGGACAAGTTACAATGAGCAGTTCTTC. It encodes CASSLSSGTSYNEQFF. The genes are TRBV18 and TRBJ2-1; a possible D gene is TRBD2 (7 bases). The germline gives CDR1 KGHSH, CDR2 LQKENI. Between the trimmed V and J ends, which lost 4 bases and 4 bases, there was a span of 17 bases. There are 16 residues in the CDR3.

The chain is built from TRBV12-5 and TRBJ1-2; D is unclear. This CDR3 spans 15 amino acids. V was clipped by 0 bases and J by 5 bases, with 13 bases between them. Germline values: CDR1 LGHNT, CDR2 FRNRAP. The DNA for the CDR3 is TGTGCTAGTGGTTTGGTGGATTCGAGGCCTTATGGCTACACCTTC. Its translation: CASGLVDSRPYGYTF.

This chain links TRBV6-1 with TRBJ2-7; possibly TRBD1 for D (6 bases). The germline CDR1 and CDR2 sequences are MNHNS and SASEGT. Trimming pared 4 bases from V and 3 bases from J, leaving 19 bases between. The CDR3 totals 16 residues. This chain's CDR3 is CASSARQDPQLYEQYF. CDR3 nucleotides: TGTGCCAGCAGTGCTCGACAGGACCCTCAACTCTACGAGCAGTACTTC.

The J gene is TRBJ1-2, the V gene TRBV6-1; D might be TRBD1 (5 bases). Trimming left V 4 bases short and J 7 bases short, with 13 bases between. The CDR3 totals 13 residues. CDR1 is MNHNS, CDR2 SASEGT, per germline. This chain's CDR3 is CASSGQSMGGYTF. CDR3 sequence (DNA): TGTGCCAGCAGTGGACAGTCTATGGGTGGCTACACCTTC.

This clone was recorded only once. The J gene is TRBJ2-1, the V gene TRBV5-1, with 10 bases matching TRBD2. With V trimmed by 8 bases and J by 0 bases, 8 bases remained unmatched. Germline CDR1 and CDR2: SGHRS and YFSETQ. This CDR3 spans 16 amino acids. CDR3 loop: CARQPGLAYSYNEQFF. The CDR3 DNA is TGCGCCAGGCAGCCGGGACTAGCGTACTCCTACAATGAGCAGTTCTTC.

The genes are TRBV5-6 and TRBJ1-2, with TRBD1 matching over 8 bases. The V and J ends lost 4 bases and 6 bases, in that order; junction bases with no gene match: 11. The germline CDR1 and CDR2 sequences are SGHDT and YYEEEE. The CDR3 contains 15 residues. The DNA for the CDR3 is TGTGCCAGCAGCCGGCGGGTGACAGGGGACAATGGCTACACCTTC. Translating it yields CASSRRVTGDNGYTF.

In its sample, this clone was seen a few times. The rearrangement joins TRBV4-1 to TRBJ2-3; 9 bases agree with TRBD1. Germline V CDR1 and CDR2: MGHRA, YSYEKL. V gave up 2 bases and J gave up 3 bases; unmatched junction bases: 6. The CDR3 contains 16 residues. DNA of the CDR3: TGCGCCAGCAGCCAATTTCCGGGACAGGGAACAGATACGCAGTATTTT. Its translation is CASSQFPGQGTDTQYF.

The chain has TRBV6-6 and TRBJ1-1; no firm D call. The V end was cut by 7 bases, the J end by 7 bases, with 13 bases between. CDR3 size: 12 residues. CDR1 and CDR2 (germline): MNHNY, SVGAGI (reference sequence). This CDR3 reads CASNDGGVEAFF. CDR3 in DNA: TGTGCCAGCAACGATGGAGGAGTTGAAGCTTTCTTT.